The clone carrying this T cell receptor beta chain was counted between two and nine times. This specimen comes from a study of blood T cell repertoires in COVID-19. Whole-study context: The cDNA or gDNA used as material had been derived from T cells, B-cell-depleted T cells, or PBMCs.

V was pared by 6 bases and J by 0 bases, with 11 bases between. There are 15 residues in the CDR3. Germline CDR1 SNHLY, CDR2 FYNNEI. Followed longitudinally, the Seattle patients had been enrolled during active infection. Authors' methods: Amplification with reference gene primers provided the estimates of nucleated cell counts. The protocol was immunoSEQ multiplex PCR, while the TCRdb copy is restricted to in-frame clones and leaves out a portion. Clonal size and the V and J genes are those of that table, whereas D and trimming came from the DNA. The table includes about 150,000 clones, 83% detected once.

The rearrangement links TRBV2 to TRBJ2-2; D is perhaps TRBD1 (6 bases). This clonotype originated in a woman aged 60-75 years with COVID-19, enrolled during active disease. Sequencing used peripheral blood. DNA of the CDR3: TGTGCCAGCAGCGACAGGTCGGCGAACACCGGGGAGCTGTTTTTT. Encoded protein: CASSDRSANTGELFF.